A single sample gave rise to the 27 T cell receptor beta chains below, sequenced in a study of T cell changes during pregnancy in multiple sclerosis. Generated by immunoSEQ multiplex PCR, the TCRdb table keeps only in-frame clones and is missing some. The repertoire holds roughly 110,000 clones, with about 90% as singletons. The material sequenced was peripheral blood, taken before pregnancy. These TCRs come from a female donor with multiple sclerosis, enrolled in a pregnancy study.

The chain links TRBV18 to TRBJ2-5; tentatively, D is TRBD1 (6 bases). The CDR3 has 17 amino acids. Per the germline V gene, CDR1 is KGHSH and CDR2 is LQKENI. With 3 bases removed from V and 4 bases from J, the gap between germline ends came to 21 bases. CDR3 bases: TGTGCCAGCTCACCTCTCCCGAAAACAGGGCCTGGAGAGACCCAGTACTTC. Amino acid sequence: CASSPLPKTGPGETQYF.

V is TRBV5-1 and J is TRBJ1-1; D ambiguous. The CDR3 runs 12 residues. Per germline, CDR1 SGHRS and CDR2 YFSETQ. Trimming stripped 2 bases from V and 5 bases from J, with 7 bases between. The CDR3 nucleotides read TGCGCCAGCAGCTTAGGGAGTACTGAAGCTTTCTTT. Protein: CASSLGSTEAFF.

The chain is built from TRBV7-9 and TRBJ2-5, with D maybe TRBD2 (6 bases). CDR3 size: 14 residues. V was shortened by 10 bases and J by 4 bases, with 19 bases between the two germline ends. The germline V gene encodes CDR1 SEHNR and CDR2 FQNEAQ (reference sequence). As DNA, the CDR3 is TGTGCCATCCACGGGAGTTTATCTGCAGAGACCCAGTACTTC. Its protein is CAIHGSLSAETQYF.

This clone was found once. The V gene is TRBV7-9, the J gene TRBJ2-1; D perhaps matches TRBD2 (5 bases). Trimming pared 2 bases from V and 6 bases from J, leaving 11 bases between. Germline V gene lookup returns CDR1 SEHNR and CDR2 FQNEAQ (reference sequence). The CDR3 extends over 14 amino acids. The CDR3 sequence: CASSLPGLSNEQFF. The CDR3 nucleotides are TGTGCCAGCAGCTTACCTGGACTGAGCAATGAGCAGTTCTTC.

This clone was counted a few times. The V call is TRBV18, the J call TRBJ1-2, with D tentatively TRBD1 (5 bases). Germline V lookup: CDR1 KGHSH, CDR2 LQKENI. Deletions cut 1 base from V and 3 bases from J, with 9 bases between. This CDR3 is built from 14 residues. The CDR3 reads CASSPRQTDYGYTF. The CDR3, as DNA: TGTGCCAGCTCACCACGTCAGACAGACTATGGCTACACCTTC.

This chain joins TRBV6-5 and TRBJ1-2, with D perhaps TRBD1 (6 bases). The CDR3 sequence is 12 residues long. V was cut by 10 bases and J by 6 bases, with 15 bases left in between. Germline V gene data show CDR1 as MNHEY and CDR2 as SVGAGI. The CDR3 is CATQQGSHGYTF. The CDR3 DNA reads TGTGCCACCCAACAGGGAAGTCATGGCTACACCTTC.

V and J are TRBV5-1 and TRBJ2-5; weak D call: TRBD2 (5 bases). The CDR3 has 12 amino acids. Germline V gene lookup returns CDR1 SGHRS and CDR2 YFSETQ. The V gene lost 10 bases and the J gene lost 3 bases, with 13 bases spanning the gap. The CDR3 here is CACGFSEETQYF. The CDR3 DNA sequence: TGCGCCTGCGGGTTTTCAGAAGAGACCCAGTACTTC.

The V and J genes are TRBV19 and TRBJ1-6; no clear D gene. Per the germline V gene, CDR1 is LNHDA and CDR2 is SQIVND (reference sequence). The CDR3 sequence is 15 residues long. Trimming shortened V by 6 bases and J by 8 bases, and 17 bases separated the two germline ends. CDR3 protein: CASSLTGIQYSPLHF. The DNA of the CDR3 is TGTGCCAGTAGCCTTACGGGGATCCAATATTCACCCCTCCACTTT. The complete variable domain, with remaining parts taken from reference TRBV19 and TRBJ1-6, reads DGGITQSPKYLFRKEGQNVTLSCEQNLNHDAMYWYRQDPGQGLRLIYYSQIVNDFQKGDIAEGYSVSREKKESFPLTVTSAQKNPTAFYLCASSLTGIQYSPLHFGNGTRLTVT.

The chain employs TRBV9 and TRBJ1-5, with 7 bases lining up with TRBD1. Germline V gives CDR1 SGDLS, CDR2 YYNGEE. This CDR3 is built from 15 residues. J gave up 3 bases and V 3 bases, and 6 bases lay outside the gene matches. The CDR3 region has the DNA TGTGCCAGCAGCGCGGGGACAGCTACCAATCAGCCCCAGCATTTT. Its protein product is CASSAGTATNQPQHF.

This chain uses TRBV7-9 with TRBJ2-7; 9 bases are a match to TRBD1. Germline V lookup: CDR1 SEHNR, CDR2 FQNEAQ (reference sequence). The CDR3 runs 17 residues. J was trimmed by 2 bases and V by 5 bases; bases with no gene match: 13. The DNA of the CDR3 is TGTGCCAGCAGCCCGGGACAGGGACTCATTGTCGCCTACGAGCAGTACTTC. Its translation: CASSPGQGLIVAYEQYF.

The CDR3 loop is CASSLGESGNTIYF. CDR3 coding DNA: TGTGCCAGCAGCTTAGGAGAATCTGGAAACACCATATATTTT. This chain uses TRBV11-3 with TRBJ1-3, with D unresolved. The CDR3 contains 14 residues. V lost 1 base to trimming and J lost 1 base, with 5 bases between them. Germline assignment: CDR1 SGHNT and CDR2 YENEEA.

This chain joins TRBV5-1 and TRBJ1-3; D may be TRBD1 (5 bases). Germline V gene sequence: CDR1 SGHRS, CDR2 YFSETQ. CDR3 length equals 16 residues. V lost 3 bases, J lost 1 base, and 14 bases lay in between. The CDR3 DNA reads as TGCGCCAGCAGCTCTGACAGTCCCGGGTCTGGAAACACCATATATTTT. Protein: CASSSDSPGSGNTIYF.

This chain connects TRBV2 to TRBJ2-1; TRBD2 aligns across 9 bases. The CDR3 runs to 16 residues. Germline lookup yields CDR1 SNHLY and CDR2 FYNNEI. J gave up 4 bases and V 2 bases, and 6 bases lay outside the gene matches. The CDR3 nucleotides are TGTGCCAGCAGTGAACTAGGCGGGGGGGTATACAATGAGCAGTTCTTC. It encodes CASSELGGGVYNEQFF.

This clone has only a few counts. The chain links TRBV19 to TRBJ1-6, with 10 bases fitting TRBD1. The CDR3 contains 15 residues. CDR1 is LNHDA and CDR2 is SQIVND in the germline V gene (reference sequence). The V gene end was trimmed by 5 bases and the J gene end by 8 bases; junction bases not matched to a gene: 6. The CDR3 protein is CASSRTGGWDSPLHF. CDR3 coding DNA: TGTGCCAGTAGTCGGACAGGGGGTTGGGATTCACCCCTCCACTTT.

V is TRBV30 and J is TRBJ2-7, with D tentatively TRBD1 (5 bases). The germline V gene encodes CDR1 GTSNPN and CDR2 SVGIG (reference sequence). V lost 3 bases and J lost 6, with 21 bases in between. The CDR3 has 15 residues. This CDR3 reads CAWRQDRSPFCEQYF. The CDR3 DNA is TGTGCCTGGAGACAGGACCGCAGTCCTTTCTGCGAGCAGTACTTC.

This chain links TRBV28 with TRBJ1-4; the D gene is possibly TRBD1 (5 bases). This CDR3 is 14 amino acids long. V dropped 7 bases and J dropped 7 bases, with 16 bases sitting between them. Per the germline V gene, CDR1 is MDHEN and CDR2 is SYDVKM. Written as DNA, the CDR3 is TGTGCCAGCACTTTGGGCAGGGTGGGTGAAAAACTGTTTTTT. Its translation: CASTLGRVGEKLFF.

The V call is TRBV18, the J call TRBJ1-5, with D possibly matching TRBD1 (6 bases). Germline V gene data show CDR1 as KGHSH and CDR2 as LQKENI. Trimming pared 0 bases from V and 2 bases from J, leaving 11 bases between. CDR3 length: 16 residues. The CDR3 DNA reads as TGTGCCAGCTCACCACCGCTATCAGGGGGCAATCAGCCCCAGCATTTT. Amino acid sequence: CASSPPLSGGNQPQHF.

CDR3 DNA sequence: TGCGCCAGCAGCTTGGGTTCCCAAAATGAAAAACTGTTTTTT. It encodes CASSLGSQNEKLFF. The V and J genes are TRBV5-1 and TRBJ1-4; D uncertain. Trimming removed 0 bases at V and 5 bases at J, with 8 bases between. Germline V CDR1 and CDR2: SGHRS, YFSETQ. The CDR3 length is 14 residues.

As DNA, the CDR3 is TGCAGCGCCCGAAGGGGCGACGAGCAGTACTTC. Translation: CSARRGDEQYF. This chain uses TRBV29-1 with TRBJ2-7; a possible D gene is TRBD1 (5 bases). V was shortened by 7 bases and J by 5 bases, with 12 bases between the two germline ends. The CDR3 has 11 amino acids. In germline, CDR1 is SQVTM, CDR2 ANQGSEA.

This chain links TRBV2 with TRBJ2-7, with TRBD2 matching 11 bases. This CDR3 is 14 amino acids long. Trimming took 7 bases from V and 3 from J; bases not matched to a gene: 5. Germline V gene sequence: CDR1 SNHLY, CDR2 FYNNEI. This chain's CDR3 is CASMGLAAYYEQYF. CDR3 sequence (DNA): TGTGCCAGCATGGGACTAGCGGCCTACTACGAGCAGTACTTC.

The chain links TRBV7-2 to TRBJ2-7; perhaps TRBD2 as D (5 bases). The CDR3 extends over 13 amino acids. Germline V gene data show CDR1 as SGHTA and CDR2 as FQGNSA. Trimming cost V 3 bases and J 3 bases, with 9 bases left between them. CDR3 residues: CASSLGDYYEQYF. CDR3 nucleotides: TGTGCCAGCAGCTTGGGAGATTACTACGAGCAGTACTTC.

The chain uses TRBV27 and TRBJ2-2; TRBD2 might be the D (6 bases). With 5 bases removed from V and 5 bases from J, the gap between germline ends came to 24 bases. CDR3 length: 18 residues. Looked up from germline, CDR1 is MNHEY and CDR2 is SMNVEV (reference sequence). CDR3 in amino acids: CASSHPQKAGLRTGELFF. CDR3 in DNA: TGTGCCAGCAGTCACCCCCAAAAAGCGGGTTTGCGGACCGGGGAGCTGTTTTTT.

The chain carries TRBV7-2 and TRBJ1-1; tentative D call: TRBD1 (6 bases). Trimming cost V 4 bases and J 7 bases, with 13 bases left between them. CDR3 length equals 13 residues. Looked up from germline, CDR1 is SGHTA and CDR2 is FQGNSA. This CDR3 reads CASSSRTGNEAFF. The CDR3 coding sequence is TGTGCCAGCAGCTCACGTACAGGGAATGAAGCTTTCTTT. Full variable domain (remainder filled in from reference TRBV7-2 and TRBJ1-1): GAGVSQSPSNKVTEKGKDVELRCDPISGHTALYWYRQSLGQGLEFLIYFQGNSAPDKSGLPSDRFSAERTGGSVSTLTIQRTQQEDSAVYLCASSSRTGNEAFFGQGTRLTVV.

With respect to this clone: The junction differs from germline at one of its ends, possibly a read error. The CDR3 DNA follows: TGTGCCAGCAGTTTAGGCCCGGCATACAGTGAGCAGTTCTTC. It encodes CASSLGPAYSEQFF. V and J are TRBV27 and TRBJ2-1; D unclear. Germline CDR1 and CDR2: MNHEY and SMNVEV (reference sequence). The CDR3 is made up of 14 amino acids.

The V call is TRBV2, the J call TRBJ2-7; TRBD2 aligns across 13 bases. Per germline, CDR1 SNHLY and CDR2 FYNNEI. The CDR3 is 19 amino acids. After removal of 5 bases from V and 0 bases from J, the junction contained 13 bases not matched to a gene. CDR3 in DNA: TGTGCCAGCAGTCCTGGGACTAGCGGGATATATAATAGCTCCTACGAGCAGTACTTC. It encodes CASSPGTSGIYNSSYEQYF. The full variable domain, its missing parts supplied by reference TRBV2 and TRBJ2-7, is EPEVTQTPSHQVTQMGQEVILRCVPISNHLYFYWYRQILGQKVEFLVSFYNNEISEKSEIFDDQFSVERPDGSNFTLKIRSTKLEDSAMYFCASSPGTSGIYNSSYEQYFGPGTRLTVT.

The V gene is TRBV28, the J gene TRBJ1-2, with TRBD1 matching over 9 bases. The CDR3 is made up of 14 amino acids. Germline CDR1 is MDHEN and CDR2 is SYDVKM. J was trimmed by 8 bases and V by 5 bases; bases with no gene match: 9. The CDR3 loop reads CASSPGTGLRGYTF. In DNA, the CDR3 is TGTGCCAGCAGTCCCGGGACAGGGCTTCGGGGCTACACCTTC.

J is TRBJ2-7 and V is TRBV4-1; D gene uncertain. V dropped 1 base and J dropped 5 bases, with 9 bases sitting between them. There are 13 residues in the CDR3. Germline-derived CDR1 and CDR2 are MGHRA and YSYEKL. CDR3 loop: CASSQGFGNEQYF. The CDR3 DNA reads as TGCGCCAGCAGCCAAGGGTTCGGTAACGAGCAGTACTTC.